This T cell receptor (beta chain) appears in the sequencing data of a study of cytomegalovirus exposure and HLA in healthy donors. The study ran its PCR with 60 Vbeta and 13 Jbeta primers. Data came from immunoSEQ multiplex PCR; TCRdb stores just in-frame clones and leaves some out. The sample totals about 120,000 clones. The CDR3 contains 14 residues. V lost 8 bases and J 0 bases, leaving 11 bases between the germline ends. From germline, CDR1 is ENHRY and CDR2 SYGVKD. The chain uses TRBV10-3 and TRBJ1-5; D is unclear. The source is a man aged 25 to 45 in good health and CMV-seronegative. The sequenced sample consisted of PBMCs. The CDR3 loop reads CAIASSYSNQPQHF. CDR3 nucleotide sequence: TGTGCCATCGCATCGAGTTATAGCAATCAGCCCCAGCATTTT.